Following are 20 T cell receptor beta chains from one sample sequenced in a study of cytomegalovirus exposure and HLA in healthy donors. The primer mix had 60 Vbeta and 13 Jbeta primers. Profiling relied on immunoSEQ multiplex PCR, and the TCRdb table lists in-frame clones only, not all of them. Among around 150,000 clones listed, roughly four fifths were seen once. The sequencing sample was made of PBMCs. These receptor sequences come from a young woman in good health and CMV-seronegative.

The chain uses TRBV11-2 and TRBJ2-5; D is undetermined. CDR1 and CDR2 (germline): SGHAT, FQNNGV. The ends were cut back, 3 bases at V and 7 bases at J, with 18 bases in the middle. The CDR3 spans 15 residues. CDR3 sequence reads: CASSLSLGRGGTQYF. The CDR3 nucleotides are TGTGCCAGCAGCTTGTCACTGGGTAGAGGTGGGACCCAGTACTTC.

The chain uses TRBV30 and TRBJ2-5; TRBD2 matches 15 bases. The CDR3 is made up of 16 amino acids. The trim removed 3 bases at V and 11 bases at J, leaving 13 bases unmatched. Germline V gene data show CDR1 as GTSNPN and CDR2 as SVGIG (reference sequence). CDR3 sequence (DNA): TGTGCCTGGAGCCCAGGACTAGCGGGAGGGCCGGGTGAGCAGTACTTC. It codes for CAWSPGLAGGPGEQYF.

This clone turned up a few times. The chain carries TRBV6-6 and TRBJ1-1, with D perhaps TRBD1 (6 bases). CDR1 and CDR2 (germline): MNHNY, SVGAGI (reference sequence). This CDR3 contains 12 residues. V lost 2 bases and J lost 7, with 8 bases in between. In DNA, the CDR3 is TGTGCCAGCAGTTACCGGACAGATGAAGCTTTCTTT. Protein: CASSYRTDEAFF.

V gene TRBV5-4 combines with J gene TRBJ2-7, with D tentatively TRBD2 (6 bases). This CDR3 is 15 amino acids long. Trimming cost V 0 bases and J 2 bases, with 12 bases left between them. Looked up from germline, CDR1 is SGHNT and CDR2 is YYREEE (reference sequence). Here the CDR3 DNA reads TGTGCCAGCAGCTTGGAGCCTAGCGCGACCTACGAGCAGTACTTC. The encoded protein is CASSLEPSATYEQYF.

This chain connects TRBV7-9 to TRBJ2-7; TRBD1 is a possible D gene (6 bases). V lost 5 bases, J lost 3 bases, and 20 bases lay in between. The CDR3 runs to 16 residues. Germline CDR1 SEHNR, CDR2 FQNEAQ (reference sequence). The CDR3 loop reads CASSTSSGTLYYEQYF. DNA for the CDR3: TGTGCCAGCAGCACATCTTCCGGGACACTGTACTACGAGCAGTACTTC.

The V call is TRBV2, the J call TRBJ1-2; 7 bases align to TRBD1. Germline lookup yields CDR1 SNHLY and CDR2 FYNNEI. This CDR3 contains 13 residues. Trimming at V came to 6 bases and at J to 7 bases, leaving 8 bases not matched to a gene. The CDR3 DNA sequence: TGTGCCAGCAGCGAAAAAGGGACAGCTGGCTACACCTTC. Translated: CASSEKGTAGYTF.

This clone was found once. The chain employs TRBV10-3 and TRBJ2-1; 8 nucleotides line up with TRBD2. V shed 4 bases, J shed 3 bases, and the junction held 11 bases outside the gene matches. This CDR3 is 17 amino acids long. The germline V gene encodes CDR1 ENHRY and CDR2 SYGVKD. CDR3 DNA sequence: TGTGCCATCAGTGGTAGAAAAAGCGGGAGCCTCTACAATGAGCAGTTCTTC. Amino acids: CAISGRKSGSLYNEQFF.

The chain couples TRBV16 to TRBJ1-2; tentative D call: TRBD1 (6 bases). Trimming cost V 0 bases and J 8 bases, with 13 bases left between them. Germline V CDR1 and CDR2: KGHSY, FQNENV. This CDR3 has 14 amino acids. The CDR3 reads CASSQSNRVGGYTF. The CDR3 coding sequence is TGTGCCAGCAGCCAATCTAACAGGGTCGGAGGCTACACCTTC.

The rearrangement links TRBV5-5 to TRBJ1-2; 7 positions match TRBD1. This CDR3 spans 17 amino acids. Germline V gene sequence: CDR1 SGHKS, CDR2 YYEKEE (reference sequence). The J segment lost 3 bases and the V segment lost 4 bases, leaving 15 bases of the junction unmatched. CDR3 DNA: TGTGCCAGCAGCCTGGGAGGGACAGAGACATATTACTATGGCTACACCTTC. Translation: CASSLGGTETYYYGYTF.

V usage is TRBV5-4 and J usage is TRBJ1-1, with a possible D match to TRBD1 (6 bases). This CDR3 region has 15 residues. Germline CDR1 SGHNT, CDR2 YYREEE (reference sequence). V lost 4 bases and J lost 3, with 16 bases in between. Here the CDR3 reads CASSMASGQYTEAFF. The DNA for the CDR3 is TGTGCCAGCAGCATGGCCTCAGGACAGTACACTGAAGCTTTCTTT.

The V gene is TRBV28, the J gene TRBJ1-6; 8 positions agree with TRBD1. This CDR3 contains 14 residues. The germline gives CDR1 MDHEN, CDR2 SYDVKM. The V segment lost 6 bases and the J segment 5 bases; nucleotides outside the gene matches: 3. The CDR3 region is CASRDRVDNSPLHF. CDR3 coding DNA: TGTGCCAGCAGGGACAGGGTTGATAATTCACCCCTCCACTTT.

This chain connects TRBV9 to TRBJ2-3; 8 nucleotides match TRBD1. CDR3 length: 15 amino acids. The ends lost 2 bases at V and 4 bases at J; junction bases unmatched: 6. Germline CDR1 SGDLS, CDR2 YYNGEE. The CDR3 is CASSVWTGPPDTQYF. As DNA, the CDR3 is TGTGCCAGCAGCGTGTGGACAGGGCCCCCAGATACGCAGTATTTT.

The chain uses TRBV7-9 and TRBJ2-1, with 7 bases aligning to TRBD1. Trimming cost V 4 bases and J 0 bases; bases outside gene matches: 12. The CDR3 runs 18 residues. The germline V gene encodes CDR1 SEHNR and CDR2 FQNEAQ (reference sequence). CDR3 region: CASSSLTGARSSYNEQFF. DNA for the CDR3: TGTGCCAGCAGCTCGCTTACAGGGGCTAGGAGCTCCTACAATGAGCAGTTCTTC.

The chain employs TRBV6-5 and TRBJ2-1; no clear D. The V gene's germline CDR1 is MNHEY and CDR2 SVGAGI. The CDR3 runs 15 residues. Trimming cost V 6 bases and J 9 bases, with 21 bases left between them. CDR3: CASSRTPVLSSEQFF. The CDR3 nucleotides read TGTGCCAGCAGCCGAACACCCGTCCTATCTAGTGAGCAGTTCTTC.

The rearrangement links TRBV29-1 to TRBJ1-5; D not certain. This CDR3 comprises 13 residues. V was pared by 4 bases and J by 6 bases, with 13 bases between. Germline assignment: CDR1 SQVTM and CDR2 ANQGSEA. The CDR3 DNA follows: TGCAGCGTTGGTATAAGAACCAGTCAGCCCCAGCATTTT. Its translation: CSVGIRTSQPQHF.

The chain combines TRBV7-3 with TRBJ2-3, with D possibly being TRBD1 (5 bases). This CDR3 has 13 amino acids. Deletions cut 5 bases from V and 5 bases from J, with 11 bases between. Looked up from germline, CDR1 is SGHTA and CDR2 is FQGTGA. The CDR3 sequence is CASSNSGKDTQYF. The CDR3 nucleotides are TGTGCCAGCAGCAACTCAGGGAAAGATACGCAGTATTTT.

The V call is TRBV5-4, the J call TRBJ2-5, with D tentatively TRBD1 (6 bases). Germline CDR1 is SGHNT and CDR2 is YYREEE (reference sequence). Trimming stripped 0 bases from V and 4 bases from J, with 10 bases between. This CDR3 spans 14 amino acids. The CDR3 is CASSLDGQRETQYF. The DNA of the CDR3 is TGTGCCAGCAGCTTGGACGGACAGAGAGAGACCCAGTACTTC. The full variable domain, rest sourced from reference TRBV5-4 and TRBJ2-5, is ETGVTQSPTHLIKTRGQQVTLRCSSQSGHNTVSWYQQALGQGPQFIFQYYREEENGRGNFPPRFSGLQFPNYSSELNVNALELDDSALYLCASSLDGQRETQYFGPGTRLLVL.

The chain joins TRBV2 to TRBJ2-2; TRBD2 agrees at 7 bases. CDR3 length equals 16 residues. CDR1 is SNHLY and CDR2 is FYNNEI in the germline V gene. The V gene end was trimmed by 6 bases and the J gene end by 4 bases; junction bases not matched to a gene: 11. This CDR3 reads CASRNQAGRITGELFF. The DNA of the CDR3 is TGTGCCAGCAGAAACCAAGCGGGACGGATCACCGGGGAGCTGTTTTTT.

CDR3 nucleotides: TGTGCCAGCAGCAACTCCTTGGTAGGGGGCTTTGGCTACACCTTC. Its protein is CASSNSLVGGFGYTF. The chain is built from TRBV11-3 and TRBJ1-2; 7 nucleotides line up with TRBD1. J gave up 7 bases and V 5 bases, and 13 bases lay outside the gene matches. Germline lookup yields CDR1 SGHNT and CDR2 YENEEA. This CDR3 has 15 residues.

CDR3 region: CASSPGGSSYEQYF. Here the CDR3 DNA reads TGTGCCAGCAGCCCCGGTGGGAGCTCCTACGAGCAGTACTTC. The chain recombines TRBV27 with TRBJ2-7; perhaps TRBD2 as D (5 bases). The CDR3 loop spans 14 amino acids. The germline CDR1 and CDR2 sequences are MNHEY and SMNVEV (reference sequence). Trimming cost V 6 bases and J 0 bases, with 12 bases left between them.